Listed below are T cell receptor beta chains from one sample, sequenced in a study of cytomegalovirus exposure and HLA in healthy donors. Only in-frame clones appear in the TCRdb table, and some are missing; sequencing was by immunoSEQ multiplex PCR. The sample lists some 140,000 clones, more than 60% seen once, with under 4.5% in the top ten. Source material: PBMCs. The receptor source for this set is a woman aged 40 to 50 in good health and CMV-seronegative. The CDR3 runs from the conserved cysteine through the conserved F or W. The size entry is marked missing in some rows and otherwise reads once, few, many or a size class.

cdr3_aa clone_size j_call v_call
CASSRTGGGYTEAFF once TRBJ1-1 TRBV6-1
CASSIDRGLTEAFF NA TRBJ1-1 TRBV19
CASSGGTGDWQETQYF once TRBJ2-5 TRBV5-6
CASPSWRGGSNEQFF once TRBJ2-1 TRBV7-9
CASRPTWLHGELFF once TRBJ2-2 TRBV2
CASSFFWGAEAFF once TRBJ1-1 TRBV27
CASSLGEQGYEQYF NA TRBJ2-7 TRBV11-3
CASSLAGRTEAFF NA TRBJ1-1 TRBV7-9
CASSLGGTGGIGELFF NA TRBJ2-2 TRBV28
CASSPGQGAYEQYF NA TRBJ2-7 TRBV11-3
CASSIDSTGELFF few TRBJ2-2 TRBV7-8
CASSRVQADNEQFF NA TRBJ2-1 TRBV21-1
CASSSPFSGGSSYNEQFF once TRBJ2-1 TRBV11-3
CASSSDRLSYGYTF few TRBJ1-2 TRBV5-1
CASRLTFSGNTIYF NA TRBJ1-3 TRBV5-1
CASSSMGPHTEAFF NA TRBJ1-1 TRBV6-5
CASSSTGTLNTEAFF NA TRBJ1-1 TRBV6-4
CASSLLIQRPERGTEAFF NA TRBJ1-1 TRBV28
CASSRTGSGNTIYF NA TRBJ1-3 TRBV28
CASSSRSFSAGWDTQYF NA TRBJ2-3 TRBV27
CAITDRGNGYTF NA TRBJ1-2 TRBV4-1
CASTRTDPRGGYTF NA TRBJ1-2 TRBV6-6
CASSLEQTTDTQYF NA TRBJ2-3 TRBV5-1
CASSLGTGGDEQYF NA TRBJ2-7 TRBV5-1
CASSFTSGNYEQYF NA TRBJ2-7 TRBV11-2
CASSLRQGDLSSYNSPLHF NA TRBJ1-6 TRBV5-4
CASFRDRGETQYF NA TRBJ2-5 TRBV5-5
CAINRDKGQGTEAFF once TRBJ1-1 TRBV10-3
CASSFLAGGQHPYEQYF once TRBJ2-7 TRBV11-3
CASSLSQGGYEQYF NA TRBJ2-7 TRBV27
CASSPSTEYEQYF NA TRBJ2-7 TRBV28
CASSRLTGGNEQFF NA TRBJ2-1 TRBV7-6
CASSRLAGVPEQFF NA TRBJ2-1 TRBV7-9
CASTPAASGVGGQETQYF few TRBJ2-5 TRBV13
CASSNGQSPVYEQYF NA TRBJ2-7 TRBV5-4
CASSLEGQGGAGELFF NA TRBJ2-2 TRBV5-1
CSVQRQAGANVLTF NA TRBJ2-6 TRBV29-1
CASSFSPNRPAYNEQFF NA TRBJ2-1 TRBV7-9
CASRLSGAGELFF NA TRBJ2-2 TRBV6-5
CASRRTLTDTQYF NA TRBJ2-3 TRBV6-1
CASSLGVEHLRAFF NA TRBJ1-1 TRBV11-3
CASSGQGGSYNEQFF NA TRBJ2-1 TRBV27
CASSPPNQGVENTEAFF NA TRBJ1-1 TRBV18
CASSSGQGGQPQHF NA TRBJ1-5 TRBV5-1
CASSLDRTDKAFF NA TRBJ1-1 TRBV5-1
CASSLGLAGTNEQYF NA TRBJ2-7 TRBV5-1
CASSLNQNSGNTIYF few TRBJ1-3 TRBV4-2
CASSHPGQIYGYTF few TRBJ1-2 TRBV25-1
CASREGLGLLTDTQYF NA TRBJ2-3 TRBV25-1
CASSLTTYNEQFF few TRBJ2-1 TRBV2
CASSLLAGAGYEQYF NA TRBJ2-7 TRBV6-1
CASSRPGGGQPQHF NA TRBJ1-5 TRBV6-5
CASSQGGGNRANYGYTF NA TRBJ1-2 TRBV4-1
CASRSQGGKLFF few TRBJ1-4 TRBV6-5
CASSGDSYTEAFF NA TRBJ1-1 TRBV19
CASSPSRTDYGYTF NA TRBJ1-2 TRBV27
CASRLGQGVGNTEAFF NA TRBJ1-1 TRBV19
CASSPFDREREKLFF NA TRBJ1-4 TRBV28
CASSVSRGGGNEQFF NA TRBJ2-1 TRBV9
CASSLVGTGAFYGYTF NA TRBJ1-2 TRBV5-1